This TCR beta chain was captured by sequencing in a study of CD8+CD57+ T cells in acquired aplastic anemia. As for the study in general: Each DNA sample taken from sorted CD4+ and CD8+ cells came to about 3.2 ug on average.

Study-wide findings and caveats: Comparison of patients with controls identified around 28 shared CD8+ CDR3 sequences.

TCR beta VDJ and CDR3 were profiled, and genomic DNA was the template. TCRdb re-analysed the reads in MiXCR, keeping a single row per CDR3 protein. There are some 200,000 distinct CDR3 sequences in the sample; approximately 50% occur only once, and approximately 9.4% lies in the top ten. Turning to this clonotype: Its antigen is currently unknown. Sequence at one end of the junction differs from germline and may be a read error.

Germline CDR1 MNHEY, CDR2 SVGEGT. The CDR3 has 14 residues. Sequenced patients had shown CD8+CD57+ cell expansion by flow cytometry. All patients had severe acquired aplastic anemia. Sequencing was done on a sample of sorted CD4+, CD8+, or CD8+CD57+ T cells (not recorded which) from PBMCs. This sequence joins TRBV6-2 or TRBV6-3 and TRBJ1-5; the D gene is possibly TRBD1 (6 bases). The receptor was derived from a human donor with aplastic anemia. The CDR3 DNA is TGTGCCAGCAGTACACAGGGTGGTAATCAGCCCCGGCATTTT. Encoded protein: CASSTQGGNQPRHF.